This TCR beta chain was identified during a study of cytomegalovirus exposure and HLA in healthy donors (dated by TCRdb to about 2017). Context from the whole study: An earlier analysis of 587 of the donors reported 250 to 300 Gb of sequence data and 100 million to 140 million unique TCR beta sequences from roughly 180 million T cells. Roughly five DR-DQ haplotypes were treated as single units for association and clustering because of strong linkage in the cohort. An early release that covered fewer than 750 HLA-typed donors contained 300 to 350 gigabases of sequencing data and tens of millions of unique TCR sequences. Using immunosequencing, the study profiled T cell repertoires from roughly 650 subjects and related those repertoires to cytomegalovirus serostatus. A later genetic analysis used genome-wide SNP genotypes for about 60% of the roughly 700 donors, treating that subset as a discovery cohort. A later analysis re-analyzed previously published TCR beta repertoires from 500 to 700 donors and added high-resolution HLA genotyping to study TCR occurrence patterns. The number of donors typed differed by locus, with about 629-640 for A, B, C, DRB1 and DQB1, around 520 for DQA1, 606 for DPA1, and 400 to 490 for DPB1. Among the approximately 420 genotyped donors, around 81% belonged to the genetic ancestry cluster associated with self-reported Caucasian donors. Among 300 to 450 genotyped donors of the cohort, an average of 235,054 unique TCR beta nucleotide sequences were sequenced per donor, 15% to 20% of them non-productive. In an earlier analysis of roughly 580 of the donors, high-throughput TCR beta sequencing was used to judge whether each TCR beta V gene segment behaved as functional or pseudogenic. High-throughput TCR immunosequencing, statistical association of individual TCRs with disease status, and machine learning were combined to predict cytomegalovirus infection status. HLA typing covered class I and class II loci at four-digit resolution. Along with the approximately 620-subject first cohort, a separate validation cohort of about 110 different subjects was used. The study aimed to test whether cataloging public T cell receptors could reveal signatures of past pathogen exposure. Alongside the repertoire data, information on donor age, sex, ethnicity and CMV serostatus was compiled. In the later analysis, no new phenotypic data were used to find candidate immune exposures; instead, reliance was placed on TCR beta sequences and their occurrence across donors. All discovery cohort repertoires had been generated using a single sequencing platform.

For CDR1 and CDR2, the germline V gene lists LGHNA and YSLEER. The CDR3 starts with the cysteine, ends with the phenylalanine, and has 16 residues. Of the read, only the CDR3 DNA is kept; its 48 bases are in frame from base 1. At the junction V is shortened by 0 bases and J by 9 bases; bases outside the gene matches: 9. On the study overall, not on this receptor specifically: A later genetic analysis reported fewer N-insertions in productive TCRs among donors in an Asian-associated ancestry cluster than the roughly 700-donor mean. Sequencing depth was assumed to be roughly uniform across donors in the presence/absence analyses, though that assumption may not hold. While some public TCRs were present in many individuals, most TCR sequences turned up only very rarely across donors. Only TCR beta chains were sequenced in this cohort, and the absence of alpha or paired-chain data limited detectable features. A later analysis found that TCR association rates varied across HLA loci, with DRB1 alleles showing the most associated TCRs and HLA-C alleles the fewest. According to a later analysis, most CMV-associated TCR beta chains appeared to be HLA-restricted, and the HLA associations seemed to be driven largely by CMV exposure. The classifier was reported to diagnose cytomegalovirus status with high specificity and sensitivity in both the original and validation cohorts. A later analysis reported that several top co-occurrence clusters appeared linked to parvovirus B19, influenza, CMV and Epstein-Barr virus. Because HLA typing was unavailable for some donors at each locus, only the typed subset was used in association tests. A total of 150 to 200 TCR beta chains were listed by the study as associated with cytomegalovirus. When HLA alleles, especially DR and DQ, strongly co-occurred, TCR associations were difficult to assign to individual alleles. In a later genetic analysis, a missense DCLRE1C variant was associated with V-gene and J-gene trimming of TCR beta chains, and the association was replicated in an independent cohort. Some IMGT-functional V segments, including TRBV6-2 and TRBV6-3, could not be distinguished by the 87-base-pair reads and were therefore excluded. Because counts were too low, about 15 rarely observed V segments, including chromosome 9 orphons, were left out of the earlier analysis of several hundred of the donors. In an earlier analysis of some 640 of the donors, most TCR beta V segments were observed in productive rearrangements about 87% or about 30% of the time, broadly matching IMGT annotations. The authors suggested that the approach could potentially be extended to other disease states and immunological phenotypes. Specific HLA alleles were associated with over 15,000 TCR beta sequences at a false discovery rate of 0.05 in a later analysis. Compared with equally common non-associated chains, HLA-associated TCR beta chains in a later analysis were more clonally expanded and had lower generation probabilities. For the cohort, immune exposure information was limited to CMV serostatus. Linkage disequilibrium might explain the correlated functional status among segregating V segments, but an unknown experimental factor could not be excluded. A further reported finding was that TCR beta sequences accurately predicted the HLA-A and HLA-B alleles for most subjects in the first cohort. A cluster of highly shared sequence variants was judged likely to be a technical artifact of the sequencing pipeline. A few of the identified cytomegalovirus-associated TCR beta chains were confirmed in vitro to be specific for cytomegalovirus antigens.

Library construction relied on the immunoSEQ multiplex PCR assay. For the multiplex PCR, a mixture combining 60 forward primers for TCR Vbeta segments and 13 reverse primers for TCR Jbeta segments was used. The CDR3 region of rearranged TCR beta genes was amplified from genomic DNA with a multiplex PCR assay. Amplified TCR beta libraries were sequenced as 87-base-pair reads on the Illumina HiSeq System. Per the original workflow: A later analysis counted 65 million to 90 million unique TCR beta chains across the 650 to 700 repertoires, and some 11 million of these chains were shared by at least two donors. Raw reads were error-corrected and collapsed into unique sequences by a nearest-neighbor algorithm in which closely related sequences were merged to remove PCR and sequencing errors. Alignment of CDR3 sequences to IMGT reference sequences was used to assign V, D and J gene segments. Each retained sequence needed at least a six-nucleotide match to both a V gene segment and a J gene segment. A rearrangement was called productive if the CDR3 had no stop codons and remained in frame with V and J, and every other rearrangement was called non-productive. Following IMGT convention, CDR3 was defined as the stretch from the second conserved V-encoded cysteine to the conserved J-encoded phenylalanine. The earlier analysis of 587 of the donors excluded sequences that lacked an unambiguous match to a single V gene segment. An earlier analysis of 587 of the donors called V segments functional above 56.7% productive rearrangements and segregating when the between-donor standard deviation exceeded 5%. To diagnose cytomegalovirus status from the catalog of TCR beta chain sequences, a statistical classification framework was built. A later analysis assigned V and J genes by comparing TCR nucleotide sequences with IMGT/GENE-DB human TR gene sequences. A later analysis assigned CDR3 sequences and most-parsimonious VDJ recombination scenarios with the TCRdist pipeline. In a later analysis, every TCR beta chain was defined by the combination of its CDR3 amino acid sequence and its V-gene family, and reads without a unique V-gene family were dropped. A later analysis removed roughly 590 highly shared, low-generation-probability nucleotide sequences to deal with suspected cross-contamination and a sequencing artifact. A later analysis calculated a clonal expansion index for each public chain from normalized within-repertoire ranks of inferred template counts. In a later analysis, generation probabilities were computed using a VDJ recombination model fitted to out-of-frame rearrangements, and the results were checked against IGoR. A later analysis scored TCR-TCR, TCR-HLA and TCR-CMV co-occurrence with hypergeometric tests, applying a repertoire-size bias correction to TCR pairs. A later analysis estimated false discovery rates by permuting HLA or CMV assignments 20 times. In a later analysis, co-occurring TCRs were grouped using DBSCAN, with TCRdist sequence similarity added in when clustering inside HLA-allele-positive subsets. For co-occurrence clustering, repertoires with fewer than 30,000 or more than 120,000 public chains were excluded, along with several repertoires with anomalous nucleotide sharing. TCRdb obtained this table from immuneACCESS and retained in-frame rearrangements with V and J assigned. These tables miss some clones; where compared with another copy, unresolved V genes account for less than half of the shortfall, and the remainder is unexplained. The D gene and trimming were derived from the DNA, and the V and J assignments and clone size from that table. The sample data list 180,000 or so clones, and 80% of these were observed just once. Together, the top ten hold 1.2% to 1.5% of the sample.

The cohort comprised around 690 healthy bone marrow donors. All cohort members were sampled while nominally healthy, although unrecorded immune exposures were likely present. The donor was CMV seropositive and belonged to the group of around 300 seropositive cohort members. Every donor gave a peripheral blood sample, and the peripheral blood mononuclear cells from that sample were used for TCR beta sequencing. Genomic DNA extraction from the blood cell samples was performed with the Qiagen DNeasy Blood Extraction Kit. With regard to this clone: No antigen is known for it. Base qualities are missing; no much larger clone stands one base away.

The sample taken for sequencing was PBMCs. In this chain, TRBV4-3 is recombined with TRBJ1-5; 9 junctional bases match TRBD1. The clonotype comes from a girl between 10 and 17 years old in good health and CMV-seropositive. The DNA reads as follows: TGCGCCAGCAGCCAAGACTCGGGACAGGGATCCAGGCCCCAGCATTTT. This codes for CASSQDSGQGSRPQHF.